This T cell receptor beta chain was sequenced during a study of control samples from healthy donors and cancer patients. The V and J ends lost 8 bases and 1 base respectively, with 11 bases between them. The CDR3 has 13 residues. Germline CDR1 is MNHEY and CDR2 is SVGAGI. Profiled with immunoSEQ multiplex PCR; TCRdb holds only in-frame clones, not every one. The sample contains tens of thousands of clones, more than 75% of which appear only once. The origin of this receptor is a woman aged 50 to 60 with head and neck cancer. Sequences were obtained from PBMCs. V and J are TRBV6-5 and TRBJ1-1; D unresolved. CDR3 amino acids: CASAAAGNTEAFF. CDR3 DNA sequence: TGTGCCAGCGCGGCTGCCGGGAACACTGAAGCTTTCTTT.